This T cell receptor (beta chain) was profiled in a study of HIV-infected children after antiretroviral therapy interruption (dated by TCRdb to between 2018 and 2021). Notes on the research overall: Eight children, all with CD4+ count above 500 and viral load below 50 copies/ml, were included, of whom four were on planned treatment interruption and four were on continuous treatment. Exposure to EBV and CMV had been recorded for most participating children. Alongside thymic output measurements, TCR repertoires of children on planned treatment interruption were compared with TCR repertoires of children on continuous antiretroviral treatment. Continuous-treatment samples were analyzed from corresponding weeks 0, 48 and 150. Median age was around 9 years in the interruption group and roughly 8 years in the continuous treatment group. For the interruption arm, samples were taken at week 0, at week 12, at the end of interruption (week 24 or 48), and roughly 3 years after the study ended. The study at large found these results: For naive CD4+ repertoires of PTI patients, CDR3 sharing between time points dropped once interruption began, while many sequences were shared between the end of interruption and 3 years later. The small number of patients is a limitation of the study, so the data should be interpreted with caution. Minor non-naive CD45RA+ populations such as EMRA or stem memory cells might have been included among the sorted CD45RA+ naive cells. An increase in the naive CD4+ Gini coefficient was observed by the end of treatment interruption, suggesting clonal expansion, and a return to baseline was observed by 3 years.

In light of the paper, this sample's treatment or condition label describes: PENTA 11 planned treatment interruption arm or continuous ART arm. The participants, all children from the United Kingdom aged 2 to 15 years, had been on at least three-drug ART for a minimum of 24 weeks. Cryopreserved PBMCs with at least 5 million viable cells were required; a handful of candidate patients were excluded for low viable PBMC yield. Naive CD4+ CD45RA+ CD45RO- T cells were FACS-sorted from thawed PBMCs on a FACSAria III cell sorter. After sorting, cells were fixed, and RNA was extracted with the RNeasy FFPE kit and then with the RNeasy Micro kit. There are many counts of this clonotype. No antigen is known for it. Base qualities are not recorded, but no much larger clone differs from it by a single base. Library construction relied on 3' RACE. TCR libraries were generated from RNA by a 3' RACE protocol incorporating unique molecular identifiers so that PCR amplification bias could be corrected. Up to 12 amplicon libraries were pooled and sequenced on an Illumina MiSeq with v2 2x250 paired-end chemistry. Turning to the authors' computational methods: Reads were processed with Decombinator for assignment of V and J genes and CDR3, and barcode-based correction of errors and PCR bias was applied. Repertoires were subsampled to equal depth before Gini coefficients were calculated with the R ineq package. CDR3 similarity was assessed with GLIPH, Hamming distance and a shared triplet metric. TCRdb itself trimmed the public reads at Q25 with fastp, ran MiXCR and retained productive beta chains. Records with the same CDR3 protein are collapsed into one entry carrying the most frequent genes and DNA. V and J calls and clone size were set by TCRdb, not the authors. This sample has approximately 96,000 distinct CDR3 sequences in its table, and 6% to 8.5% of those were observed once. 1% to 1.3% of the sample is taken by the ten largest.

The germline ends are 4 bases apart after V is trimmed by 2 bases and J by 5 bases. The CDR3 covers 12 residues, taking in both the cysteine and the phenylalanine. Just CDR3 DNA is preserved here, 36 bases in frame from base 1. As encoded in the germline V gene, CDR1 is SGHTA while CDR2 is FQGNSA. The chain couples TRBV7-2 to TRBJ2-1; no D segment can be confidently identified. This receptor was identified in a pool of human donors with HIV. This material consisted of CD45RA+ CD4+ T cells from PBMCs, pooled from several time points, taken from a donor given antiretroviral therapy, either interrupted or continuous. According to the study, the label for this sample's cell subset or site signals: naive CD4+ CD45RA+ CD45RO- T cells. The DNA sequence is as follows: TGTGCCAGCAGCTTACGACACAATGAGCAGTTCTTC. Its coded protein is CASSLRHNEQFF.